The clone carrying this T cell receptor beta chain occurred many times. Its specificity is unknown. This entry is derived from a study of post-analysis software for immune sequencing data. Points from the study as a whole: Significantly decreased normalized Chao1 diversity was recorded for multiple sclerosis patients relative to controls. Analysis by F measure revealed that same-batch samples clustered strongly together.

Unique-molecular-identifier-tagged TCR beta cDNA libraries were used. TCRdb re-called the PCR reads through MiXCR, storing one row per CDR3 protein. The sample includes some 690,000 distinct CDR3 sequences, less than 35% seen only once; the top ten take roughly 0.57%. This clonotype was sampled from a girl between 10 and 17 years old with multiple sclerosis. The source material was blood.

DNA of the CDR3: TGCAGTGCCCGAAGACTAGCGGGGTCCTACGAGCAGTACTTC. It translates to CSARRLAGSYEQYF. The chain links TRBV20-1 to TRBJ2-7; TRBD2 matches at 11 bases. Trimming removed 6 bases from V and 1 base from J; junction bases left unmatched: 5. The germline CDR1 and CDR2 sequences are DFQATT and SNEGSKA (reference sequence). This CDR3 spans 14 amino acids.